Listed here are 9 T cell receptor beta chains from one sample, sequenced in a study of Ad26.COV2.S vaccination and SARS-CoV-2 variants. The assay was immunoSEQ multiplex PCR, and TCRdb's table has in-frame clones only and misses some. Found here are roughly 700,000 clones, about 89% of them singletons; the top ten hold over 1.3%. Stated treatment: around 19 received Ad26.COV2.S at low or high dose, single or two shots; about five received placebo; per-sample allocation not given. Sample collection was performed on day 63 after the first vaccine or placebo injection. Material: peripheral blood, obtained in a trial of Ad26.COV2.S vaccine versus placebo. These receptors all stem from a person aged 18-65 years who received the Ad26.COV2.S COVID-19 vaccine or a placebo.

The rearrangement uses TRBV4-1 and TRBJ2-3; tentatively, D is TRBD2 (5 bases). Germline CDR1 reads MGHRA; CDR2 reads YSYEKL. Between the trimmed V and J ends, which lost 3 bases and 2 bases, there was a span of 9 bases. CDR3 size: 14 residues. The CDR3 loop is CASSQHGVTDTQYF. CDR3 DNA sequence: TGCGCCAGCAGCCAGCACGGGGTCACAGATACGCAGTATTTT.

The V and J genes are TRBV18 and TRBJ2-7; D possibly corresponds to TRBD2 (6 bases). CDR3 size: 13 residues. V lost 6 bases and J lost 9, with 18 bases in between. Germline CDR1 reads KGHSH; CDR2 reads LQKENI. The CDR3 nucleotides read TGTGCCAGCTCCTCGGGGGTGAGAAGGGGGCAGTACTTC. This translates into CASSSGVRRGQYF.

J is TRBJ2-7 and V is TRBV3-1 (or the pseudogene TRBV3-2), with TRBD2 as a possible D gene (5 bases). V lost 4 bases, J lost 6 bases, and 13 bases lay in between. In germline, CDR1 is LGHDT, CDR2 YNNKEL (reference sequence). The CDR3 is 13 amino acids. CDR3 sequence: CASSPGVRGEQYF. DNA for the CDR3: TGTGCCAGCAGCCCCGGGGTGCGTGGCGAGCAGTACTTC.

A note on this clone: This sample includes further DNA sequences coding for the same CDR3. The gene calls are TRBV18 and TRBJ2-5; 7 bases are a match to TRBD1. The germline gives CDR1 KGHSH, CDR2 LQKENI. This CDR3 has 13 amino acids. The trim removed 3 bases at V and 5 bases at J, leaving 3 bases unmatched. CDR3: CASSPRQGETQYF. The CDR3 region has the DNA TGTGCCAGCTCACCGCGACAGGGTGAGACCCAGTACTTC.

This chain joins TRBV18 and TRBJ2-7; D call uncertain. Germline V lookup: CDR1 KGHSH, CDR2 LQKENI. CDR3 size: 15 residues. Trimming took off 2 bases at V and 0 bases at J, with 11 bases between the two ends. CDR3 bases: TGTGCCAGCTCACCAGACATTCAATCCTCCTACGAGCAGTACTTC. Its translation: CASSPDIQSSYEQYF. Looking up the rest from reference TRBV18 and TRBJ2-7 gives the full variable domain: NAGVMQNPRHLVRRRGQEARLRCSPMKGHSHVYWYRQLPEEGLKFMVYLQKENIIDESGMPKERFSAEFPKEGPSILRIQQVVRGDSAAYFCASSPDIQSSYEQYFGPGTRLTVT.

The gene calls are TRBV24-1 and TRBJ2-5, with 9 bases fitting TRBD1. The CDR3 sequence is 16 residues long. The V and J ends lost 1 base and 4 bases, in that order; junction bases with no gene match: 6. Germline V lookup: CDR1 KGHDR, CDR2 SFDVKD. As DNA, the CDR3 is TGTGCCACCAGTGATTTTACCGGGACAGGGAGAGAGACCCAGTACTTC. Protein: CATSDFTGTGRETQYF.

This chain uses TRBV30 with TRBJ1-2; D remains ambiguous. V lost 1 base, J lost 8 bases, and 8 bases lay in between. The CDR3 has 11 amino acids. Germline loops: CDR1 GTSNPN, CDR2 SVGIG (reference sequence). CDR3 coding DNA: TGTGCCTGGAGTGGGAGGGCCGGCTACACCTTC. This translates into CAWSGRAGYTF.

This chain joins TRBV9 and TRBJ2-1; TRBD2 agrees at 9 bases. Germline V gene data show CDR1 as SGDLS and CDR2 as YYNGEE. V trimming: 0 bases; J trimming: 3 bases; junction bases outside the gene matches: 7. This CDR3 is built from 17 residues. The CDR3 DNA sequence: TGTGCCAGCAGCGTAGCTACGGCGGGAGGGGGCTACAATGAGCAGTTCTTC. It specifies CASSVATAGGGYNEQFF.

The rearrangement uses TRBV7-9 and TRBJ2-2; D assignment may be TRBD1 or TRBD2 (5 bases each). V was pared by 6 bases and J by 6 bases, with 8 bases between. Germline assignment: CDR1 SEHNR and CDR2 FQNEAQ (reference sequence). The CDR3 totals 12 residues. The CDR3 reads CASRRGAGELFF. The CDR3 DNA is TGTGCCAGCAGACGAGGGGCCGGGGAGCTGTTTTTT.